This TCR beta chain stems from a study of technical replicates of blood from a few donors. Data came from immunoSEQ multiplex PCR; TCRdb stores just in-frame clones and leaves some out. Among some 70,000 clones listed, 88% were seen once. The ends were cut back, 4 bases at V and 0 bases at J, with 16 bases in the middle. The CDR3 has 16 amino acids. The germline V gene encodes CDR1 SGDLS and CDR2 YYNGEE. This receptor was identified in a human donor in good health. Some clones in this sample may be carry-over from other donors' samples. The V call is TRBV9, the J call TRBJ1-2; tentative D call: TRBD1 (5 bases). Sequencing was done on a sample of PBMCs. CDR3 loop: CASSIHQAGPNYGYTF. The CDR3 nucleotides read TGTGCCAGCAGCATCCACCAGGCGGGGCCTAACTATGGCTACACCTTC. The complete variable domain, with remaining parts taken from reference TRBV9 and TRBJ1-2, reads DSGVTQTPKHLITATGQRVTLRCSPRSGDLSVYWYQQSLDQGLQFLIQYYNGEERAKGNILERFSAQQFPDLHSELNLSSLELGDSALYFCASSIHQAGPNYGYTFGSGTRLTVV.